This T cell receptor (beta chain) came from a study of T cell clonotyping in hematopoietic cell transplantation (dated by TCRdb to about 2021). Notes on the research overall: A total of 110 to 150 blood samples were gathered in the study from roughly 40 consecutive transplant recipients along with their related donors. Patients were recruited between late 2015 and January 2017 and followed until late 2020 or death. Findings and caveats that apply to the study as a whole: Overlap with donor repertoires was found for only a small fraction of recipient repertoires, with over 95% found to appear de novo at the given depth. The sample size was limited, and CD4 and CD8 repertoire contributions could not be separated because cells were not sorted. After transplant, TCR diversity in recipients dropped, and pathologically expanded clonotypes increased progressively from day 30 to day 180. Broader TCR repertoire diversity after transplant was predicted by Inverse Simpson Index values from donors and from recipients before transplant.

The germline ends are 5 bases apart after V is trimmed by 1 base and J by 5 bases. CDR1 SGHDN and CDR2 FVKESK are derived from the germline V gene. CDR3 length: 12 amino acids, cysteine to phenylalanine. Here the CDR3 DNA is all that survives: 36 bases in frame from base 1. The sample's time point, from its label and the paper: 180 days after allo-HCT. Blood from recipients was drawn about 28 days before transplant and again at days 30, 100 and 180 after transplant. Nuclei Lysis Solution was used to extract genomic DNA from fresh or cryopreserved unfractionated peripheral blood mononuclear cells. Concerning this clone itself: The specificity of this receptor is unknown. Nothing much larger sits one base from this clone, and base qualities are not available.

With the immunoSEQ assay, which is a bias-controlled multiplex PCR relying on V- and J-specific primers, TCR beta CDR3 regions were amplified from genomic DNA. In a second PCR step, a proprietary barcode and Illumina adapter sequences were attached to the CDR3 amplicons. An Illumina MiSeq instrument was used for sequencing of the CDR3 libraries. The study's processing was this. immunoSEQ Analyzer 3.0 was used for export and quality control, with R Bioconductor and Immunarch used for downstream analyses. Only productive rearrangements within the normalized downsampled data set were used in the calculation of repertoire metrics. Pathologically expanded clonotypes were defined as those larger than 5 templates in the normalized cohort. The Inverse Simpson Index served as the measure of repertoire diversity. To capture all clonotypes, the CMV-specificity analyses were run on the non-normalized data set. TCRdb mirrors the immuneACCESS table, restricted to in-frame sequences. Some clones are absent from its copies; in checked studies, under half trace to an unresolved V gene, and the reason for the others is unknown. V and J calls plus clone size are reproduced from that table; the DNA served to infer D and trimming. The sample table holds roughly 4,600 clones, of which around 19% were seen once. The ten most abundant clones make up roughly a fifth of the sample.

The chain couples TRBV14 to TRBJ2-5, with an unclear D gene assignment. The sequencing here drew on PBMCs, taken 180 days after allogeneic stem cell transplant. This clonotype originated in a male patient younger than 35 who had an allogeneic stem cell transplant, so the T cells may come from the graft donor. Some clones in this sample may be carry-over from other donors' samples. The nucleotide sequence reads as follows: TGTGCCAGCAGCCAAGCCCGGGAGACCCAGTACTTC. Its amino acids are CASSQARETQYF.